This entry lists 18 T cell receptor beta chains sequenced from one sample in a study of cytomegalovirus exposure and HLA in healthy donors. Primers: 60 Vbeta forward and 13 Jbeta reverse. TCRdb's table, derived via immunoSEQ multiplex PCR, lists solely in-frame clones and lacks some. Its listing shows around 50,000 clones. Specimen: PBMCs. The receptors here all came from a male donor in good health and CMV-seropositive.

V usage is TRBV7-3 and J usage is TRBJ2-1; 8 bases are a match to TRBD2. The V gene end was trimmed by 5 bases and the J gene end by 0 bases; junction bases not matched to a gene: 3. The CDR3 totals 15 residues. Germline lookup yields CDR1 SGHTA and CDR2 FQGTGA. The CDR3 loop is CASSAGGASYNEQFF. CDR3 nucleotides: TGTGCCAGCAGCGCCGGGGGGGCCTCCTACAATGAGCAGTTCTTC.

The chain employs TRBV7-3 and TRBJ2-3, with 13 bases matching TRBD2. With V trimmed by 5 bases and J by 1 base, 6 bases remained unmatched. The germline CDR1 and CDR2 sequences are SGHTA and FQGTGA. There are 17 residues in the CDR3. In DNA form, the CDR3 reads TGTGCCAGCAGCCCCAGGACTAGCGGGGGTCGCACAGATACGCAGTATTTT. It is translated as CASSPRTSGGRTDTQYF. Together with reference TRBV7-3 and TRBJ2-3, the CDR3 gives the full variable domain: GAGVSQTPSNKVTEKGKYVELRCDPISGHTALYWYRQSLGQGPEFLIYFQGTGAADDSGLPNDRFFAVRPEGSVSTLKIQRTERGDSAVYLCASSPRTSGGRTDTQYFGPGTRLTVL.

The V call is TRBV6-5, the J call TRBJ2-5; D possibly corresponds to TRBD2 (7 bases). Between the trimmed V and J ends, which lost 7 bases and 5 bases, there was a span of 20 bases. CDR3 length: 15 residues. CDR1 MNHEY and CDR2 SVGAGI come from the germline V gene. The CDR3 sequence: CASKPGGASRETQYF. As DNA, the CDR3 is TGTGCCAGCAAGCCGGGGGGCGCCTCGAGGGAGACCCAGTACTTC.

The CDR3 here is CASSLDGTNHLALHF. The CDR3 DNA sequence: TGCGCCAGCAGCTTGGACGGGACAAATCATCTGGCCCTCCACTTT. The chain combines TRBV5-1 with TRBJ1-6; a weak D match, TRBD1 (6 bases). The germline CDR1 and CDR2 sequences are SGHRS and YFSETQ. V lost 0 bases and J lost 14, with 18 bases in between. This CDR3 is 15 amino acids long.

V gene TRBV5-1 combines with J gene TRBJ2-1; tentative D call: TRBD2 (6 bases). Germline V gives CDR1 SGHRS, CDR2 YFSETQ. The V end was cut by 0 bases, the J end by 8 bases, with 15 bases between. CDR3 length: 15 residues. CDR3 coding DNA: TGCGCCAGCAGCTTGGAGGGCGGGGCGGGCTATGAGCAGTTCTTC. This translates into CASSLEGGAGYEQFF.

The chain is built from TRBV29-1 and TRBJ2-7; maybe TRBD2 (5 bases). The CDR3 length is 11 residues. V lost 0 bases and J lost 7, with 7 bases in between. The germline gives CDR1 SQVTM, CDR2 ANQGSEA. The CDR3 region has the DNA TGCAGCGTTGAAGAATCGGGGGAGCAGTACTTC. Protein sequence: CSVEESGEQYF.

The chain is built from TRBV9 and TRBJ1-1; no firm D call. Looked up from germline, CDR1 is SGDLS and CDR2 is YYNGEE. V lost 7 bases to trimming and J lost 3 bases, with 40 bases between them. This CDR3 contains 22 residues. The chain's CDR3 is CASAAVGLIPNRLWVEDTEAFF. The DNA for the CDR3 is TGTGCCAGCGCTGCTGTGGGGTTGATCCCAAACCGCTTATGGGTGGAGGACACTGAAGCTTTCTTT.

V and J are TRBV4-3 and TRBJ2-7, with 9 bases that match TRBD1. J was trimmed by 2 bases and V by 4 bases; bases with no gene match: 9. The CDR3 consists of 16 residues. Germline V gene data show CDR1 as LGHNA and CDR2 as YSLEER. Here the CDR3 DNA reads TGCGCCAGCAGCCCAGGCCCGGGACAGGGACCCTACGAGCAGTACTTC. It translates to CASSPGPGQGPYEQYF.

The V call is TRBV4-2, the J call TRBJ1-5, with TRBD1 matching 10 bases. Germline lookup yields CDR1 LGHNA and CDR2 YNFKEQ. The CDR3 spans 16 residues. V was pared by 3 bases and J by 8 bases, with 10 bases of the junction left unmatched. The CDR3 sequence: CASSQDGQGDFEPQHF. The CDR3, as DNA: TGTGCCAGCAGCCAGGACGGACAGGGGGATTTTGAGCCCCAGCATTTT.

The chain recombines TRBV11-2 with TRBJ1-5, with D possibly being TRBD1 (6 bases). The CDR3 totals 13 residues. V dropped 5 bases and J dropped 3 bases, with 8 bases sitting between them. Germline assignment: CDR1 SGHAT and CDR2 FQNNGV. The CDR3 DNA reads TGTGCCAGCAGCCCAGGGGCCAATCAGCCCCAGCATTTT. Protein sequence: CASSPGANQPQHF.

V and J are TRBV13 and TRBJ1-2; D not resolved. CDR1 is PRHDT and CDR2 is FYEKMQ in the germline V gene (reference sequence). V shed 4 bases and J shed 1 base, with 10 bases lying between them. CDR3 size: 14 residues. The DNA for the CDR3 is TGTGCCAGCAGCTCTCCGGAGCGTAACTATGGCTACACCTTC. Its translation: CASSSPERNYGYTF.

The rearrangement uses TRBV4-1 and TRBJ2-5; TRBD1 agrees at 10 bases. Gene TRBJ2-7 matches the end of the DNA better, so the J call may be wrong. This CDR3 has 14 amino acids. The germline gives CDR1 MGHRA, CDR2 YSYEKL. The CDR3 is CASSPGTGDYEQYF. The CDR3 region has the DNA TGCGCCAGCAGCCCCGGGACAGGGGACTACGAGCAGTACTTC.

The chain uses TRBV19 and TRBJ1-2; maybe TRBD1 (5 bases). Between the trimmed V and J ends, which lost 4 bases and 7 bases, there was a span of 16 bases. CDR1 and CDR2 from the germline V gene are LNHDA and SQIVND (reference sequence). The CDR3 sequence is 14 residues long. In DNA form, the CDR3 reads TGTGCCAGTAGTACGGGACTCTCCTCTGGTGGCTACACCTTC. As protein: CASSTGLSSGGYTF.

The rearrangement uses TRBV29-1 and TRBJ1-2; 7 nucleotides line up with TRBD1. The CDR3 has 14 amino acids. Per germline, CDR1 SQVTM and CDR2 ANQGSEA. The CDR3 reads CTITGTELNYGYTF. The CDR3 DNA reads as TGCACCATAACCGGGACAGAACTTAACTATGGCTACACCTTC.

The chain recombines TRBV5-1 with TRBJ2-5, with 7 bases aligning to TRBD2. Germline V gene data show CDR1 as SGHRS and CDR2 as YFSETQ. Trimming at V came to 4 bases and at J to 4 bases, leaving 13 bases not matched to a gene. The CDR3 is made up of 16 amino acids. The CDR3, as DNA: TGCGCCAGCAGCGTCCTGGGCGGGGGAGCCTCAGAGACCCAGTACTTC. It is translated as CASSVLGGGASETQYF.

The chain has TRBV6-1 and TRBJ2-5; 10 bases line up with TRBD2. The end of the DNA fits TRBJ2-7 better, so the J call may be wrong. The CDR3 extends over 14 amino acids. Germline V gene sequence: CDR1 MNHNS, CDR2 SASEGT. The CDR3 here is CASSGRLAGYEQYF. The DNA of the CDR3 is TGTGCCAGCAGTGGCAGACTAGCGGGCTACGAGCAGTACTTC.

As DNA, the CDR3 is TGTGCCAGCATTGGGCCCTTGAACACTGAAGCTTTCTTT. Translation: CASIGPLNTEAFF. V and J are TRBV6-5 and TRBJ1-1; no clear D gene. V shed 7 bases and J shed 0 bases, with 9 bases lying between them. CDR1 and CDR2 (germline): MNHEY, SVGAGI. CDR3 length equals 13 residues.

V is TRBV4-3 and J is TRBJ2-7, with 11 bases matching TRBD1. The CDR3 contains 16 residues. V was pared by 8 bases and J by 2 bases, with 11 bases of the junction left unmatched. Germline V gives CDR1 LGHNA, CDR2 YSLEER. This chain's CDR3 is CASSRLPGQGAYEQYF. The DNA of the CDR3 is TGCGCCAGCTCCCGACTACCGGGACAGGGGGCCTACGAGCAGTACTTC.